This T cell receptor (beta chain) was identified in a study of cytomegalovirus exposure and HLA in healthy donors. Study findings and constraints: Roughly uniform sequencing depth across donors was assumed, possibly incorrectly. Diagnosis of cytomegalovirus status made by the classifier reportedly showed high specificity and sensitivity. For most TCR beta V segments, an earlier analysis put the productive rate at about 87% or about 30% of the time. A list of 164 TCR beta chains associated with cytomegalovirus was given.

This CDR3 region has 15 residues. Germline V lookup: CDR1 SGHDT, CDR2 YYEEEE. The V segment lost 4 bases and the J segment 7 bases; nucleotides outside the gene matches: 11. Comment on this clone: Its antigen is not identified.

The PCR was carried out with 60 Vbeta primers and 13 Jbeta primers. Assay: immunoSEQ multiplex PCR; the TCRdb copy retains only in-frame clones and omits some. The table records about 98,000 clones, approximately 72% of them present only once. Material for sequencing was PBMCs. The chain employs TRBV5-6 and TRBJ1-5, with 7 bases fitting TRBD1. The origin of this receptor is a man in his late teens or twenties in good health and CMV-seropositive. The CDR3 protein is CASSSRQGGGQPQHF. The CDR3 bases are TGTGCCAGCAGCAGCCGGCAGGGGGGAGGACAGCCCCAGCATTTT.